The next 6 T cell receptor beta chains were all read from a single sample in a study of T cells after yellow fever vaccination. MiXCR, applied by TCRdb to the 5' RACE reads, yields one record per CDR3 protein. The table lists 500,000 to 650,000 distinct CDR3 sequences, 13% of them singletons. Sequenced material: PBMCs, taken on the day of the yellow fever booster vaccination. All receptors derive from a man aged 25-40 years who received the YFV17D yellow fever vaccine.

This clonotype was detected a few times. The CDR3 DNA sequence: TGTGCCAGCAGCGTAGGGGTTGGGACCACCTACGAGCAGTACTTC. Translating it yields CASSVGVGTTYEQYF. The chain uses TRBV9 and TRBJ2-7; the D call may be TRBD1 or TRBD2 (5 bases each). This CDR3 is 15 amino acids long. Per the germline V gene, CDR1 is SGDLS and CDR2 is YYNGEE. Between the trimmed V and J ends, which lost 0 bases and 2 bases, there was a span of 12 bases.

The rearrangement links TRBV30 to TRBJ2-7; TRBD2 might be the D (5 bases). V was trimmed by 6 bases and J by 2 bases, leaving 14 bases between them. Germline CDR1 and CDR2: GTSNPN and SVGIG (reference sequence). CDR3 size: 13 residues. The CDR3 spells CACRGEGPYEQYF. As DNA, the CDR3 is TGTGCCTGCCGGGGAGAGGGCCCCTACGAGCAGTACTTC.

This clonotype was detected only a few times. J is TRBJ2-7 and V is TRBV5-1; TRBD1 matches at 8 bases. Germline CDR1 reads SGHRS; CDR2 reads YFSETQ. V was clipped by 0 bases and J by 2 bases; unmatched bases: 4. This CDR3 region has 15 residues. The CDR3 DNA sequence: TGCGCCAGCAGCTTGGTAGGGGACAGGACCTACGAGCAGTACTTC. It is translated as CASSLVGDRTYEQYF.

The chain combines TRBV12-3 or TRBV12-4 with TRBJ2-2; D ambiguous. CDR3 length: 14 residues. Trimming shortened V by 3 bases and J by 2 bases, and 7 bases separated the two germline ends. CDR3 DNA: TGTGCCAGCAGTTTCTGGGAAAACACCGGGGAGCTGTTTTTT. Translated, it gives CASSFWENTGELFF.

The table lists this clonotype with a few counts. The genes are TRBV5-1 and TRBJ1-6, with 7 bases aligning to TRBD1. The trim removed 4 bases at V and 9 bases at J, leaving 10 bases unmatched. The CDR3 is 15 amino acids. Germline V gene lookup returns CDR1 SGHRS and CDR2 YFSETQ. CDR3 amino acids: CASSLRQGGGSPLHF. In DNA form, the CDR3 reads TGCGCCAGCAGCCTCAGACAGGGTGGGGGTTCACCCCTCCACTTT.

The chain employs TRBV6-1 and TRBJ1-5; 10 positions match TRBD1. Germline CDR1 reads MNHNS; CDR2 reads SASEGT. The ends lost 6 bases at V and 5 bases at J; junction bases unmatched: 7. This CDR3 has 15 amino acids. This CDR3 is CASRTGQGTHQPQHF. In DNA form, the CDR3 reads TGTGCCAGCAGGACGGGACAGGGGACTCATCAGCCCCAGCATTTT.